The 26 T cell receptor beta chains in this list originate from one sample, sequenced in a study of monozygotic twins with cystic fibrosis. Clones were read by immunoSEQ multiplex PCR, and TCRdb kept only the in-frame ones, dropping some. Of some 35,000 clones in the sample, over 80% were seen once. The sequenced sample consisted of blood. The receptor source for this set is a boy younger than 10 with cystic fibrosis.

The genes are TRBV6-1 and TRBJ2-4, with a tentative D call TRBD1 (5 bases). The CDR3 runs to 17 residues. Germline V gives CDR1 MNHNS, CDR2 SASEGT. The V end was cut by 0 bases, the J end by 4 bases, with 16 bases between. CDR3 sequence (DNA): TGTGCCAGCAGTGAAGCGTTCACAGCCAGGGTTAAAAACATTCAGTACTTC. Translating it yields CASSEAFTARVKNIQYF.

About this clone: The junction shows a germline mismatch at one end, possibly a read error. The rearrangement links TRBV13 to TRBJ2-7; perhaps TRBD1 as D (6 bases). CDR3 size: 12 residues. Germline loops: CDR1 PRHDT, CDR2 FYEKMQ (reference sequence). Here the CDR3 DNA reads TGTGCCAGCAGCTTAGGGACAGGTGATGACCTTTTC. Translating it yields CASSLGTGDDLF.

The V gene is TRBV29-1, the J gene TRBJ2-5, with TRBD2 identical over 10 bases. Germline V gene lookup returns CDR1 SQVTM and CDR2 ANQGSEA. This CDR3 contains 14 residues. J gave up 7 bases and V 4 bases, and 9 bases lay outside the gene matches. Written as DNA, the CDR3 is TGCAGCGTTGGGGGGCTAGCGGGGGCCTCGACCCAGTACTTC. Its protein is CSVGGLAGASTQYF.

V and J are TRBV4-3 and TRBJ1-2; 9 nucleotides agree with TRBD1. Germline trimming cut 1 base from V and 3 bases from J; bases unmatched to any gene: 6. CDR1 and CDR2 from the germline V gene are LGHNA and YSLEER. This CDR3 has 16 residues. In DNA form, the CDR3 reads TGCGCCAGCAGCCAAGTCTCGGACAGGGGCGACTATGGCTACACCTTC. Residues: CASSQVSDRGDYGYTF.

V is TRBV19 and J is TRBJ2-2; D may be TRBD2 (6 bases). This CDR3 is built from 13 residues. Per germline, CDR1 LNHDA and CDR2 SQIVND (reference sequence). The CDR3 nucleotides are TGTGCAAGCCGGGGGATCAACACCGGGGAGCTGTTTTTT. Translation gives CASRGINTGELFF.

J is TRBJ1-1 and V is TRBV7-9, with a tentative D call TRBD1 (5 bases). The CDR3 runs to 14 residues. Per germline, CDR1 SEHNR and CDR2 FQNEAQ (reference sequence). The germline V and J ends were trimmed by 3 bases and 4 bases, with 12 bases remaining between them. The CDR3 loop is CASSFSGVGTEAFF. In nucleotides, the CDR3 is TGTGCCAGCAGCTTCTCGGGGGTGGGCACTGAAGCTTTCTTT. The full variable domain, completed using reference TRBV7-9 and TRBJ1-1, is DTGVSQNPRHKITKRGQNVTFRCDPISEHNRLYWYRQTLGQGPEFLTYFQNEAQLEKSRLLSDRFSAERPKGSFSTLEIQRTEQGDSAMYLCASSFSGVGTEAFFGQGTRLTVV.

This chain joins TRBV18 and TRBJ1-4; D not certain. Germline CDR1 is KGHSH and CDR2 is LQKENI. CDR3 length equals 13 residues. Trimming pared 4 bases from V and 0 bases from J, leaving 3 bases between. Here the CDR3 DNA reads TGTGCCAGCTCACGATCAACTAATGAAAAACTGTTTTTT. Translation: CASSRSTNEKLFF.

CDR3 protein: CASSTRTGTISGANVLTF. CDR3 nucleotide sequence: TGCGCCAGCAGCACCCGGACAGGAACTATCTCTGGGGCCAACGTCCTGACTTTC. The rearrangement uses TRBV5-1 and TRBJ2-6, with 7 bases lining up with TRBD1. Germline V gene lookup returns CDR1 SGHRS and CDR2 YFSETQ. This CDR3 contains 18 residues. The junction had 10 bases not matched to a gene; V was cut back by 4 bases and J by 0 bases.

This chain links TRBV20-1 with TRBJ1-1; D ambiguous. V was cut by 5 bases and J by 5 bases, with 9 bases left in between. The CDR3 is made up of 11 amino acids. From germline, CDR1 is DFQATT and CDR2 SNEGSKA (reference sequence). The CDR3 DNA reads TGCAGTGCTGGAGTGGGGACTGAAGCTTTCTTT. Encoded protein: CSAGVGTEAFF.

The chain carries TRBV14 and TRBJ1-1; D is ambiguous. This CDR3 is 13 amino acids long. Trimming took 5 bases from V and 4 from J, leaving 11 bases between them. The germline V gene has CDR1 SGHDN and CDR2 FVKESK. CDR3 in amino acids: CASSDQWGTEAFF. For the CDR3, the DNA is TGTGCCAGCAGCGACCAATGGGGCACTGAAGCTTTCTTT.

The chain uses TRBV5-1 and TRBJ2-7; 11 nucleotides align to TRBD1. The V gene end was trimmed by 0 bases and the J gene end by 3 bases; junction bases not matched to a gene: 5. CDR1 and CDR2 (germline): SGHRS, YFSETQ. The CDR3 is made up of 16 amino acids. CDR3 nucleotides: TGCGCCAGCAGCTTGGGAGGACAGGGGGCAAGCTACGAGCAGTACTTC. Translated, it gives CASSLGGQGASYEQYF.

The table lists this clone with a few counts. The chain links TRBV4-2 to TRBJ2-1; D unresolved. Looked up from germline, CDR1 is LGHNA and CDR2 is YNFKEQ. The germline V and J ends were trimmed by 0 bases and 0 bases, with 9 bases remaining between them. The CDR3 is 16 amino acids. The CDR3 nucleotides are TGTGCCAGCAGCCAAGATCCTATCGGCTCCTACAATGAGCAGTTCTTC. This translates into CASSQDPIGSYNEQFF.

V gene TRBV7-2 combines with J gene TRBJ1-3; TRBD1 is a possible D gene (5 bases). The CDR3 length is 15 residues. Deletions cut 2 bases from V and 2 bases from J, with 10 bases between. The germline V gene has CDR1 SGHTA and CDR2 FQGNSA. The CDR3 region has the DNA TGTGCCAGCAGCTTATATGGGGGAACTGGAAACACCATATATTTT. Translating it yields CASSLYGGTGNTIYF.

The CDR3 DNA is TGTGCCAGCAGTTTGGGACTAGCTGGCGAGCAGTACTTC. It specifies CASSLGLAGEQYF. J is TRBJ2-7 and V is TRBV6-1, with TRBD2 matching 9 bases. Unmatched junction bases numbered 5, after V lost 5 bases and J lost 6 bases. The CDR3 is made up of 13 amino acids. Germline V gene sequence: CDR1 MNHNS, CDR2 SASEGT.

This chain links TRBV7-8 with TRBJ2-1; D unresolved. Trimming took 1 base from V and 3 from J, leaving 13 bases between them. CDR3 length equals 16 residues. Germline CDR1 and CDR2: SGHVS and FQNEAQ. CDR3 in amino acids: CASSLESVSLYNEQFF. For the CDR3, the DNA is TGTGCCAGCAGCTTAGAGTCGGTGAGCCTCTACAATGAGCAGTTCTTC.

This clone was counted once. The chain is built from TRBV15 and TRBJ2-3; D gene ambiguous. Germline V gene data show CDR1 as LNHNV and CDR2 as YYDKDF (reference sequence). The CDR3 sequence is 14 residues long. Deletions cut 2 bases from V and 5 bases from J, with 11 bases between. The CDR3 DNA follows: TGTGCCACCAGCAGATCGAAGATAGGAGATACGCAGTATTTT. Protein: CATSRSKIGDTQYF.

The chain carries TRBV5-1 and TRBJ2-1; D is uncertain. The CDR3 consists of 16 residues. Germline V gene sequence: CDR1 SGHRS, CDR2 YFSETQ. V lost 1 base and J 0 bases, leaving 11 bases between the germline ends. CDR3 protein: CASSLLGPSSYNEQFF. In DNA, the CDR3 is TGCGCCAGCAGCTTGTTAGGGCCGAGCTCCTACAATGAGCAGTTCTTC.

This sequence joins TRBV19 and TRBJ1-6; 10 bases map to TRBD1. CDR1 and CDR2 (germline): LNHDA, SQIVND (reference sequence). CDR3 length: 19 residues. The trim removed 4 bases at V and 8 bases at J, leaving 17 bases unmatched. The CDR3 sequence: CASSTLQDHRDRGYSPLHF. Here the CDR3 DNA reads TGTGCCAGTAGTACCCTTCAAGACCACCGGGACAGGGGTTATTCACCCCTCCACTTT.

The V gene is TRBV27, the J gene TRBJ1-2; TRBD1 matches 7 bases. CDR1 and CDR2 from the germline V gene are MNHEY and SMNVEV (reference sequence). The junction had 9 bases not matched to a gene; V was cut back by 5 bases and J by 3 bases. The length of the CDR3 is 15 residues. CDR3 coding DNA: TGTGCCAGCAGTGGGACGGCGCAGGGGGACTATGGCTACACCTTC. Protein sequence: CASSGTAQGDYGYTF.

The gene calls are TRBV18 and TRBJ1-1, with D possibly TRBD1 on 5 matching bases. The V gene's germline CDR1 is KGHSH and CDR2 LQKENI. The CDR3 runs to 14 residues. The germline V and J ends were trimmed by 2 bases and 5 bases, with 12 bases remaining between them. The CDR3, as DNA: TGTGCCAGCTCACCAATGCGGGAGGGGACTGAAGCTTTCTTT. It is translated as CASSPMREGTEAFF.

The chain combines TRBV19 with TRBJ1-1; 7 positions agree with TRBD1. J gave up 3 bases and V 6 bases, and 4 bases lay outside the gene matches. The CDR3 contains 13 residues. The germline V gene encodes CDR1 LNHDA and CDR2 SQIVND (reference sequence). The CDR3 sequence is CASRGDRYTEAFF. The CDR3 DNA sequence: TGTGCCAGTAGGGGGGACAGATACACTGAAGCTTTCTTT.

This chain connects TRBV11-2 to TRBJ1-6; D is undetermined. The CDR3 covers 15 residues. Looked up from germline, CDR1 is SGHAT and CDR2 is FQNNGV. V was pared by 1 base and J by 1 base, with 5 bases between. The CDR3 DNA sequence: TGTGCCAGCAGCTTAGCGACATCCTATAATTCACCCCTCCACTTT. This encodes CASSLATSYNSPLHF.

The chain carries TRBV2 and TRBJ1-6; perhaps TRBD1 as D (6 bases). The CDR3 loop spans 13 amino acids. From germline, CDR1 is SNHLY and CDR2 FYNNEI. V was pared by 10 bases and J by 7 bases, with 14 bases between. In nucleotides, the CDR3 is TGTGCCAACCAGGGACATGTAAATTCACCCCTCCACTTT. Protein product: CANQGHVNSPLHF. The whole variable domain, filled in from reference TRBV2 and TRBJ1-6, reads EPEVTQTPSHQVTQMGQEVILRCVPISNHLYFYWYRQILGQKVEFLVSFYNNEISEKSEIFDDQFSVERPDGSNFTLKIRSTKLEDSAMYFCANQGHVNSPLHFGNGTRLTVT.

In its sample, this clone was seen once. The gene calls are TRBV29-1 and TRBJ1-2; 9 nucleotides match TRBD1. Trimming removed 0 bases from V and 4 bases from J; junction bases left unmatched: 12. This CDR3 has 17 amino acids. Germline CDR1 is SQVTM and CDR2 is ANQGSEA. The CDR3 bases are TGCAGCGTTGAAGACGCCAGACGGGGACAGGGAATCTATGGCTACACCTTC. This translates into CSVEDARRGQGIYGYTF.

The genes are TRBV9 and TRBJ2-6; 7 bases fit TRBD1. Looked up from germline, CDR1 is SGDLS and CDR2 is YYNGEE. The CDR3 consists of 16 residues. The junction had 7 bases not matched to a gene; V was cut back by 7 bases and J by 0 bases. The CDR3 loop is CASSPGQTSGANVLTF. CDR3 nucleotides: TGTGCCAGCTCACCGGGACAGACCTCTGGGGCCAACGTCCTGACTTTC.

The chain is built from TRBV27 and TRBJ2-7; perhaps TRBD1 as D (5 bases). Germline V gene sequence: CDR1 MNHEY, CDR2 SMNVEV (reference sequence). The CDR3 runs 15 residues. Trimming stripped 6 bases from V and 3 bases from J, with 18 bases between. CDR3 bases: TGTGCCAGCAGGAAAGGGGTTGAAAGTGGCTACGAGCAGTACTTC. This sequence encodes CASRKGVESGYEQYF.